This T cell receptor beta chain comes out of a study of shared clonotypes between healthy human individuals. Across the study: Donors, aged 18 to 49, were a couple of women and three men. Notes on the study in general: Naive subsets, compared against memory subsets, generally had larger estimated richness values.

Comment on this clone: What it binds is not known.

V lost 0 bases to trimming and J lost 2 bases, with 8 bases between them. The germline CDR1 and CDR2 sequences are SGHRS and YFSETQ. The CDR3 consists of 15 residues. Genomic DNA of each subset was evenly split across several immunoSEQ plates. Here immunoSEQ multiplex PCR was the method, and the copy in TCRdb shows in-frame clones only, minus some. The data show about 1.4 million clones, approximately 96% seen once. The chain links TRBV5-1 to TRBJ2-2, with D tentatively TRBD1 (6 bases). The sequenced sample was naive CD4+ T cells sorted from blood. The sample's subset: CD45RA+ positively selected. The TCR sequence derives from a young man in good health. CDR3 sequence (DNA): TGCGCCAGCAGCTTGGTGGGACAAAACACCGGGGAGCTGTTTTTT. Protein sequence: CASSLVGQNTGELFF.